In this sample, the clone carrying this T cell receptor beta chain turned up many times. Its antigen is unknown. The sample originates from a study of neurological immune-mediated disorders. Notes on the study in general: TCR-beta repertoires seemed private in all groups, with no expanded CDR3 amino acid sequences shared.

Looked up from germline, CDR1 is DFQATT and CDR2 is SNEGSKA (reference sequence). V dropped 1 base and J dropped 6; count of bases not matched to a gene: 6. The CDR3 contains 14 residues. The cDNA was synthesized by 5'RACE incorporating 10-nucleotide random UMIs. Every sequencing run returned over 190 million TCR-beta sequences, which were derived from 15-18 subjects. TCRdb used MiXCR to reprocess the 5' RACE reads, holding one entry per CDR3 protein. Here the sample spans 45,000 or so distinct CDR3 sequences, 20% to 25% being singletons. Time point given: technical triplicate 3. The clonotype comes from a man aged 55 to 70 with HTLV-1-associated myelopathy (HAM/TSP). The sequenced sample consisted of PBMCs. The chain carries TRBV20-1 and TRBJ2-7; the match to TRBD2 covers 10 bases. CDR3 coding DNA: TGCAGTGCTAGAGCGAGTAGCGGGAGGTCCGAGCAGTACTTC. Translated, it gives CSARASSGRSEQYF.